The 19 T cell receptor beta chains below all came from one sample that was sequenced in a study of T cell responses to AZD1222 COVID-19 vaccine. Profiling relied on immunoSEQ multiplex PCR, and the TCRdb table lists in-frame clones only, not all of them. The repertoire holds around 110,000 clones, about 85% seen once, with 4.8% in the top ten. The source was peripheral blood, collected 28 days after the second AZD1222 dose. The source is an adult who received the AZD1222 COVID-19 vaccine.

The chain has TRBV6-5 and TRBJ1-2; D gene uncertain. The CDR3 has 12 residues. Germline V lookup: CDR1 MNHEY, CDR2 SVGAGI. V dropped 8 bases and J dropped 8 bases, with 15 bases sitting between them. Here the CDR3 reads CASSPGGRGYTF. DNA for the CDR3: TGTGCCAGCTCCCCGGGCGGCAGGGGCTACACCTTC.

The V and J genes are TRBV12-3 or TRBV12-4 and TRBJ2-2; D remains ambiguous. The CDR3 is 12 residues long. V was shortened by 7 bases and J by 6 bases, with 9 bases between the two germline ends. The CDR3 region is CASTRTAGELFF. The CDR3 nucleotides are TGTGCCAGCACCAGGACCGCCGGGGAGCTGTTTTTT.

The V gene is TRBV5-1, the J gene TRBJ1-5, with 9 bases lining up with TRBD1. V shed 1 base and J 7 bases; nucleotides not matched to a gene: 6. The CDR3 spans 15 residues. Germline lookup yields CDR1 SGHRS and CDR2 YFSETQ. In DNA form, the CDR3 reads TGCGCCAGCAGCTTGACCACAGGGGGCAGCCAGCCCCAGCATTTT. Encoded protein: CASSLTTGGSQPQHF.

The chain combines TRBV25-1 with TRBJ1-2; 11 bases match TRBD1. Germline trimming cut 7 bases from V and 7 bases from J; bases unmatched to any gene: 5. The length of the CDR3 is 13 residues. Germline V gene sequence: CDR1 MGHDK, CDR2 SYGVNS. CDR3 amino acids: CASTDRGLSGYTF. The DNA of the CDR3 is TGTGCCAGCACGGACAGGGGGCTTAGTGGCTACACCTTC.

V and J are TRBV5-1 and TRBJ2-7; 9 bases are a match to TRBD1. The CDR3 is 15 residues long. Trimming at V came to 4 bases and at J to 0 bases, leaving 5 bases not matched to a gene. Germline-derived CDR1 and CDR2 are SGHRS and YFSETQ. In DNA form, the CDR3 reads TGCGCCAGCAGCCGGGACAGGGCCCACTCCTACGAGCAGTACTTC. This gives the protein CASSRDRAHSYEQYF.

The J gene is TRBJ2-7, the V gene TRBV27, with D perhaps TRBD1 (6 bases). Germline loops: CDR1 MNHEY, CDR2 SMNVEV (reference sequence). The ends were cut back, 6 bases at V and 3 bases at J, with 15 bases in the middle. The length of the CDR3 is 14 residues. For the CDR3, the DNA is TGTGCCAGCAGGAGAAGTGGGGGCAGCTACGAGCAGTACTTC. Amino acids: CASRRSGGSYEQYF.

The rearrangement links TRBV5-4 to TRBJ1-3, with D possibly matching TRBD1 (6 bases). Germline assignment: CDR1 SGHNT and CDR2 YYREEE (reference sequence). Trimming left V 4 bases short and J 4 bases short, with 15 bases between. The length of the CDR3 is 15 residues. The CDR3 is CASSRQAGGGNTIYF. The CDR3 DNA sequence: TGTGCCAGCAGCCGACAGGCCGGGGGAGGAAACACCATATATTTT.

This clone was observed a single time. The chain joins TRBV7-2 to TRBJ2-5; D call uncertain. The CDR3 runs to 14 residues. V lost 5 bases, J lost 1 base, and 11 bases lay in between. Germline CDR1 and CDR2: SGHTA and FQGNSA. This chain's CDR3 is CASSQGGSQETQYF. The DNA of the CDR3 is TGTGCCAGCAGCCAAGGTGGCAGCCAAGAGACCCAGTACTTC.

The chain links TRBV9 to TRBJ1-2, with D unclear. The V gene's germline CDR1 is SGDLS and CDR2 YYNGEE. CDR3 length: 13 amino acids. The V gene lost 6 bases and the J gene lost 2 bases, with 11 bases spanning the gap. In DNA form, the CDR3 reads TGTGCCAGCACCACGCCCGGGAACTATGGCTACACCTTC. Translated: CASTTPGNYGYTF.

The table lists this clone with a few counts. This chain links TRBV27 with TRBJ2-2; the D is unclear. This CDR3 is built from 13 residues. V was clipped by 6 bases and J by 5 bases, with 10 bases between them. Germline V gene data show CDR1 as MNHEY and CDR2 as SMNVEV (reference sequence). CDR3 amino acids: CASSQMETGELFF. The CDR3 region has the DNA TGTGCCAGCAGCCAGATGGAAACCGGGGAGCTGTTTTTT.

This chain joins TRBV7-6 and TRBJ2-6; 8 nucleotides agree with TRBD1. The V gene's germline CDR1 is SGHVS and CDR2 FNYEAQ. V gave up 4 bases and J gave up 0 bases; unmatched junction bases: 8. This CDR3 comprises 18 residues. CDR3 DNA: TGTGCCAGCAGCTCAGGACAGGGCCTATACTCTGGGGCCAACGTCCTGACTTTC. Protein sequence: CASSSGQGLYSGANVLTF.

This chain uses TRBV6-5 with TRBJ1-2; 8 nucleotides match TRBD1. J gave up 3 bases and V 6 bases, and 3 bases lay outside the gene matches. The CDR3 consists of 13 residues. The germline V gene encodes CDR1 MNHEY and CDR2 SVGAGI. The CDR3 sequence: CASRETGDYGYTF. The CDR3 coding sequence is TGTGCCAGCAGAGAGACAGGGGACTATGGCTACACCTTC.

The chain recombines TRBV7-8 with TRBJ2-3, with 9 bases identical to TRBD1. Trimming at V came to 3 bases and at J to 6 bases, leaving 16 bases not matched to a gene. The CDR3 sequence is 18 residues long. Germline-derived CDR1 and CDR2 are SGHVS and FQNEAQ. The CDR3 coding sequence is TGTGCCAGCAGCTTTCCTGGTACCGGGACAGGGAATCCCGATACGCAGTATTTT. It encodes CASSFPGTGTGNPDTQYF.

J is TRBJ1-6 and V is TRBV7-2; D not certain. There are 15 residues in the CDR3. Germline V gene data show CDR1 as SGHTA and CDR2 as FQGNSA. V lost 1 base to trimming and J lost 4 bases, with 8 bases between them. CDR3 in amino acids: CASSLEAGYNSPLHF. For the CDR3, the DNA is TGTGCCAGCAGCTTAGAAGCAGGATATAATTCACCCCTCCACTTT.

The genes are TRBV12-3 or TRBV12-4 and TRBJ1-1; unclear D gene. V was cut by 5 bases and J by 11 bases, with 15 bases left in between. There are 12 residues in the CDR3. The CDR3 protein is CASSLRTQMAFF. The CDR3 DNA follows: TGTGCCAGCAGTCTTCGGACCCAAATGGCTTTCTTT.

The chain links TRBV7-2 to TRBJ2-1; TRBD1 aligns across 8 bases. Looked up from germline, CDR1 is SGHTA and CDR2 is FQGNSA. J gave up 4 bases and V 4 bases, and 6 bases lay outside the gene matches. The CDR3 contains 15 residues. CDR3 nucleotide sequence: TGTGCCAGCAGCTACGCCAGGGGGCAGTACAATGAGCAGTTCTTC. Translation: CASSYARGQYNEQFF.

The genes are TRBV9 and TRBJ2-1, with 7 bases aligning to TRBD1. This CDR3 is 15 amino acids long. J lost 3 bases, V lost 3 bases, and 6 bases had no gene match. Germline CDR1 SGDLS, CDR2 YYNGEE. CDR3 region: CASSAGDSFYNEQFF. CDR3 DNA: TGTGCCAGCAGCGCTGGGGACAGCTTCTACAATGAGCAGTTCTTC.

The chain links TRBV19 to TRBJ1-2; the match to TRBD1 covers 7 bases. Trimming at V came to 10 bases and at J to 2 bases, leaving 13 bases not matched to a gene. The CDR3 is made up of 15 amino acids. Looked up from germline, CDR1 is LNHDA and CDR2 is SQIVND (reference sequence). The CDR3 is CATSPTGVLNYGYTF. The CDR3 region has the DNA TGTGCCACTTCGCCTACAGGGGTGCTCAACTATGGCTACACCTTC. Full variable domain (rest looked up from reference TRBV19 and TRBJ1-2): DGGITQSPKYLFRKEGQNVTLSCEQNLNHDAMYWYRQDPGQGLRLIYYSQIVNDFQKGDIAEGYSVSREKKESFPLTVTSAQKNPTAFYLCATSPTGVLNYGYTFGSGTRLTVV.

This clone was recorded once. J is TRBJ2-7 and V is TRBV7-9; TRBD1 agrees at 7 bases. Germline V lookup: CDR1 SEHNR, CDR2 FQNEAQ (reference sequence). This CDR3 is 13 amino acids long. After removal of 5 bases from V and 4 bases from J, the junction contained 5 bases not matched to a gene. For the CDR3, the DNA is TGTGCCAGCAGCGAGGGACAGAAGTACGAGCAGTACTTC. Amino acid sequence: CASSEGQKYEQYF.